This T cell receptor beta chain was captured by sequencing in a study of blood T cell repertoires in COVID-19. By share, this clone counts as medium-sized. The junction had 17 bases not matched to a gene; V was cut back by 6 bases and J by 0 bases. There are 18 residues in the CDR3. Germline V gene data show CDR1 as SGHTA and CDR2 as FQGTGA. The protocol was immunoSEQ multiplex PCR, while the TCRdb copy is restricted to in-frame clones and leaves out a portion. Here the sample spans 250,000 to 300,000 clones, 86% being singletons. The chain has TRBV7-3 and TRBJ2-7; TRBD1 aligns across 7 bases. This TCR was recovered from a man in his late teens or twenties with active or convalescent COVID-19. The sample comprised peripheral blood. CDR3 in DNA: TGTGCCAGCAGATCCAGACTCAAGACAGGGATACACTCCTACGAGCAGTACTTC. Protein sequence: CASRSRLKTGIHSYEQYF.